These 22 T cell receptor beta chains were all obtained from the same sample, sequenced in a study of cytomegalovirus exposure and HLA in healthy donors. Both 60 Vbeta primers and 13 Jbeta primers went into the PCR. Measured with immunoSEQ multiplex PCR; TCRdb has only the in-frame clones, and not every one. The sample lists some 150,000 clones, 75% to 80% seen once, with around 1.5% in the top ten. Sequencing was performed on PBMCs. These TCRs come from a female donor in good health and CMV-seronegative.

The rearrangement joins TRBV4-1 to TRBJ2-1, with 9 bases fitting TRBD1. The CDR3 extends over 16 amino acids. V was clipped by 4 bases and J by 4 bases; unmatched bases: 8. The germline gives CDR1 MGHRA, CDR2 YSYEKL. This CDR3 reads CASSPPGQGLYNEQFF. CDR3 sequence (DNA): TGCGCCAGCAGCCCCCCGGGACAGGGTTTATACAATGAGCAGTTCTTC.

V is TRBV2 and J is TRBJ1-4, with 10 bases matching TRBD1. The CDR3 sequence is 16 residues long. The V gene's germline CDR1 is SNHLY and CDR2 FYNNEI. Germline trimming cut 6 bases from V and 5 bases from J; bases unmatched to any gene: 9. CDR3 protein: CASRKGQGVPNEKLFF. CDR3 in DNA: TGTGCCAGCAGAAAAGGACAGGGGGTTCCCAATGAAAAACTGTTTTTT.

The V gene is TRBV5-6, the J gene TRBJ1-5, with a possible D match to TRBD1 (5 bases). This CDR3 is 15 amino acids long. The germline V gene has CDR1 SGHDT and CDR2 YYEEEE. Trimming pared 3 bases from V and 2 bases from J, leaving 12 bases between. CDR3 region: CASSSRGVGNQPQHF. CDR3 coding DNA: TGTGCCAGCAGCTCCCGGGGGGTAGGCAATCAGCCCCAGCATTTT. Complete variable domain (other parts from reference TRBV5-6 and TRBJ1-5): DAGVTQSPTHLIKTRGQQVTLRCSPKSGHDTVSWYQQALGQGPQFIFQYYEEEERQRGNFPDRFSGHQFPNYSSELNVNALLLGDSALYLCASSSRGVGNQPQHFGDGTRLSIL.

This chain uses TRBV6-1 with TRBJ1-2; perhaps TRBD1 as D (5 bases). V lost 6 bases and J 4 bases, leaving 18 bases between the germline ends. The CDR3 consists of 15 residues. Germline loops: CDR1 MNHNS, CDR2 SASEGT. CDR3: CASRMDGGRLYGYTF. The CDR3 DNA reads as TGTGCCAGCAGAATGGACGGGGGACGGCTCTATGGCTACACCTTC.

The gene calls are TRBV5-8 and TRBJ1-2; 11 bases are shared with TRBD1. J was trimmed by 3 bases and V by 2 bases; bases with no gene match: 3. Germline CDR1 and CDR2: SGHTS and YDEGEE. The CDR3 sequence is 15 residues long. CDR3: CASSLRTGGHYGYTF. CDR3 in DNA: TGTGCCAGCAGCTTACGGACAGGGGGCCACTATGGCTACACCTTC.

The CDR3 loop reads CASSRTGSPGQPQHF. The DNA of the CDR3 is TGTGCCAGTAGTCGGACAGGGTCCCCGGGGCAGCCCCAGCATTTT. J is TRBJ1-5 and V is TRBV19; 8 bases align to TRBD1. Unmatched junction bases numbered 10, after V lost 5 bases and J lost 7 bases. From germline, CDR1 is LNHDA and CDR2 SQIVND (reference sequence). CDR3 length equals 15 residues.

The chain's CDR3 is CASTRTTAGEKLFF. The CDR3 coding sequence is TGTGCCAGTACCAGGACCACCGCGGGTGAAAAACTGTTTTTT. The chain recombines TRBV18 with TRBJ1-4; D gene ambiguous. Per germline, CDR1 KGHSH and CDR2 LQKENI. V lost 9 bases and J lost 7, with 18 bases in between. There are 14 residues in the CDR3.

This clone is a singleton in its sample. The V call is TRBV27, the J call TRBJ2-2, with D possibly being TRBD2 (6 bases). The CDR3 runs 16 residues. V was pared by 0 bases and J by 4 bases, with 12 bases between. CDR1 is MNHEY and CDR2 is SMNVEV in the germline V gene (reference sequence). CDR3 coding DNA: TGTGCCAGCAGTTTATCGGAGGGGCCGATCACCGGGGAGCTGTTTTTT. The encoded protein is CASSLSEGPITGELFF.

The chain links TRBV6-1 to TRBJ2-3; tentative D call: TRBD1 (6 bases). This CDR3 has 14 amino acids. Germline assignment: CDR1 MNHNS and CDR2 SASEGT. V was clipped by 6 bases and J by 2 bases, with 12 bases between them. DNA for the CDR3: TGTGCCAGCAGAGGAACAGGGTCCACAGATACGCAGTATTTT. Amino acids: CASRGTGSTDTQYF.

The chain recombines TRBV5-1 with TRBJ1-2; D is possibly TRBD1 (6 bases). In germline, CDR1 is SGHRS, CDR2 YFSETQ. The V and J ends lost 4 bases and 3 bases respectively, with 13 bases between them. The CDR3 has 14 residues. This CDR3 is CASSVGQPHYGYTF. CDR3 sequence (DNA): TGCGCCAGCAGCGTCGGACAGCCCCACTATGGCTACACCTTC.

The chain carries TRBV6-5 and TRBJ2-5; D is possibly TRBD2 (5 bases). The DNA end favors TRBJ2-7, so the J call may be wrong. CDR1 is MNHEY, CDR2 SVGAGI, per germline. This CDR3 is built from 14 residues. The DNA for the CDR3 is TGTGCCAGCAGTTACGATGGGGAGACCTACGAGCAGTACTTC. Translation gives CASSYDGETYEQYF.

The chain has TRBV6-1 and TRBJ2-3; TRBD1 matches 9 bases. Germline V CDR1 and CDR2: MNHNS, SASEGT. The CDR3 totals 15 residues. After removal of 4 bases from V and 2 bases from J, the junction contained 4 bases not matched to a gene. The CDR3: CASSVGQGLTDTQYF. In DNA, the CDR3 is TGTGCCAGCAGTGTGGGACAGGGACTCACAGATACGCAGTATTTT.

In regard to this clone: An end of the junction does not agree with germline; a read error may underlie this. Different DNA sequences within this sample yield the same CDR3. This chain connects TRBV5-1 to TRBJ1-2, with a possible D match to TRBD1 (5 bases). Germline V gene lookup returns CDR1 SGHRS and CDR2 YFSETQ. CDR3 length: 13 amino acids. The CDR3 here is CASSLTGPYGYTF. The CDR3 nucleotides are TGTGCCAGCAGCTTAACAGGTCCCTATGGCTACACCTTC.

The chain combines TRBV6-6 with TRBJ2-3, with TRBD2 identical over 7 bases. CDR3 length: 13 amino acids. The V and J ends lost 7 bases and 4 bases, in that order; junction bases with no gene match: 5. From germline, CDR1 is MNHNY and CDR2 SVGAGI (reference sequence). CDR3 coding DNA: TGTGCCAGCACGCCTGGGGGGGCAGATACGCAGTATTTT. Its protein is CASTPGGADTQYF.

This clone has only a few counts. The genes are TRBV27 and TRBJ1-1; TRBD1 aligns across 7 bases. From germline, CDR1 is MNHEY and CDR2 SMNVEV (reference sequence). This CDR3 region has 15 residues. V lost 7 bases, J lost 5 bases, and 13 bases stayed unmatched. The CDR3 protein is CASMPLQGGVTEAFF. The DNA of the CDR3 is TGTGCCAGCATGCCCCTTCAGGGGGGTGTGACTGAAGCTTTCTTT.

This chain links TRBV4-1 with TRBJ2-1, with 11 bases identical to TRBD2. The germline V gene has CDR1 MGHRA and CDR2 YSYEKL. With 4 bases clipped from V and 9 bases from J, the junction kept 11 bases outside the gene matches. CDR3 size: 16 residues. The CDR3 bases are TGCGCCAGCAGCCTCAAGGTAGGGACTAGCGGCCTTGAGCAGTTCTTC. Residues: CASSLKVGTSGLEQFF.

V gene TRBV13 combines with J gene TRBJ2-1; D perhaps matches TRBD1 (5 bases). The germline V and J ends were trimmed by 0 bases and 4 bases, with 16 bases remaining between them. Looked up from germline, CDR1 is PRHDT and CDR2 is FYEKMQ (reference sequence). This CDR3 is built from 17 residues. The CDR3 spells CASSLGRTLGHYNEQFF. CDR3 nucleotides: TGTGCCAGCAGCTTAGGCAGGACCCTAGGACATTACAATGAGCAGTTCTTC.

CDR3: CASSFRGQGYEQYF. CDR3 nucleotide sequence: TGTGCCAGCAGTTTTAGAGGACAGGGCTACGAGCAGTACTTC. This chain links TRBV28 with TRBJ2-7, with 8 bases matching TRBD1. Germline CDR1 reads MDHEN; CDR2 reads SYDVKM. The CDR3 is 14 amino acids. The V and J ends lost 3 bases and 3 bases, in that order; junction bases with no gene match: 4. Filled out from reference TRBV28 and TRBJ2-7, the complete variable domain reads DVKVTQSSRYLVKRTGEKVFLECVQDMDHENMFWYRQDPGLGLRLIYFSYDVKMKEKGDIPEGYSVSREKKERFSLILESASTNQTSMYLCASSFRGQGYEQYFGPGTRLTVT.

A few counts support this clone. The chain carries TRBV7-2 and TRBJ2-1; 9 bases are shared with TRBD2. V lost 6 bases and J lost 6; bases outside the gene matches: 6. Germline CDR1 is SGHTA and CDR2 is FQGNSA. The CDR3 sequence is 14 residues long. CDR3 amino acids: CASSTGTSSNEQFF. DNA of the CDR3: TGTGCCAGCAGTACCGGGACTAGCAGCAATGAGCAGTTCTTC.

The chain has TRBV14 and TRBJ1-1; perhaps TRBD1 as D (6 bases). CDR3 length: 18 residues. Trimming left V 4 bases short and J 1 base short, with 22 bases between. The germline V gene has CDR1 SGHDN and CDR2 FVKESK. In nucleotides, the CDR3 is TGTGCCAGCAGCCCGGAGGGAGGGGGGATCGGTTGGAACACTGAAGCTTTCTTT. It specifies CASSPEGGGIGWNTEAFF.

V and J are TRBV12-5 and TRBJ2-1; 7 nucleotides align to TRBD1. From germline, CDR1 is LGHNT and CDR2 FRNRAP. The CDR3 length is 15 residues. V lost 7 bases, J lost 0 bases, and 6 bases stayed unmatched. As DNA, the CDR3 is TGTGCTAGTGCCCAAGGGGGCAGCTCCTACAATGAGCAGTTCTTC. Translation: CASAQGGSSYNEQFF.

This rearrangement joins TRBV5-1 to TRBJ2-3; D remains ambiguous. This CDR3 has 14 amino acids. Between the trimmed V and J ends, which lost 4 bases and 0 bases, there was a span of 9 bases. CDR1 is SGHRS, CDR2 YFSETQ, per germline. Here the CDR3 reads CASSTSVSTDTQYF. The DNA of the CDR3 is TGCGCCAGCAGCACAAGCGTTAGCACAGATACGCAGTATTTT. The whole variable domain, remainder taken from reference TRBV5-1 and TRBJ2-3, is KAGVTQTPRYLIKTRGQQVTLSCSPISGHRSVSWYQQTPGQGLQFLFEYFSETQRNKGNFPGRFSGRQFSNSRSEMNVSTLELGDSALYLCASSTSVSTDTQYFGPGTRLTVL.